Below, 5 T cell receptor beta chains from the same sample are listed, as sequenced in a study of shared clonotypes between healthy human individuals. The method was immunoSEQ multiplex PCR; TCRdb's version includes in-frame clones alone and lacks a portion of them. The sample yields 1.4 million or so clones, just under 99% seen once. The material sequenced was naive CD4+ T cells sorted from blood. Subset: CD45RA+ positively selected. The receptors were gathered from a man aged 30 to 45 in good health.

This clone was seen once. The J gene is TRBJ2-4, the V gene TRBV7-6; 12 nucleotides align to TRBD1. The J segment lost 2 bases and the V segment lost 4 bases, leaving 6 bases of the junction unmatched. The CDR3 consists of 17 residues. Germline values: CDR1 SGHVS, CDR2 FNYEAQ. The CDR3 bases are TGTGCCAGCAGCTATGGGACAGGGGGCCCGTCCAAAAACATTCAGTACTTC. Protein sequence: CASSYGTGGPSKNIQYF.

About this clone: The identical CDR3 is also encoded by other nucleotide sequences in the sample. The CDR3 sequence: CASSLAGVGNEQFF. DNA for the CDR3: TGTGCCAGCAGTTTAGCGGGAGTCGGCAATGAGCAGTTCTTC. The gene calls are TRBV28 and TRBJ2-1, with 7 bases identical to TRBD2. The CDR3 sequence is 14 residues long. CDR1 is MDHEN, CDR2 SYDVKM, per germline. J was trimmed by 6 bases and V by 2 bases; bases with no gene match: 4.

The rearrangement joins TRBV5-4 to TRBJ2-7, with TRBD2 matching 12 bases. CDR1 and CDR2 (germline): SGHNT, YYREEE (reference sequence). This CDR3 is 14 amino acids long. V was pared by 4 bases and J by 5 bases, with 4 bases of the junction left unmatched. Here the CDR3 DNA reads TGTGCCAGCAGCCTAGCGGGAGGGCCCAACGAGCAGTACTTC. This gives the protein CASSLAGGPNEQYF.

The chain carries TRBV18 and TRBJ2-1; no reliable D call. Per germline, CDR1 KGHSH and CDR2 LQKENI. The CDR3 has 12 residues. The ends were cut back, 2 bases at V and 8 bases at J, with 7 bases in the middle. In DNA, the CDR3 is TGTGCCAGCTCACCAGCTAGGCATGAGCAGTTCTTC. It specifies CASSPARHEQFF.

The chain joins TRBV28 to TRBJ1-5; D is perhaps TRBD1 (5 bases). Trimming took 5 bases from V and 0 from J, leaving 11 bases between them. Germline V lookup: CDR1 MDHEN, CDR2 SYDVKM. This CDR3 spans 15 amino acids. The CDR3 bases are TGTGCCAGCAGTCGGAGGACACTTAGCAATCAGCCCCAGCATTTT. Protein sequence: CASSRRTLSNQPQHF.